Below are 18 T cell receptor beta chains sequenced from a single sample in a study of blood T cell repertoires in COVID-19. Some clones are missing from TCRdb's copy, which holds only in-frame ones; the method was immunoSEQ multiplex PCR. This sample carries 300,000 or so clones, approximately 89% of them seen once, and the ten largest clones take 5.5% to 8%. Sequencing was performed on peripheral blood. These receptors all stem from a woman between 25 and 40 years old who had recovered from COVID-19.

For this clone: A much larger clone sits a single nucleotide away, making a read error possible. This chain joins TRBV28 and TRBJ2-6, with TRBD1 identical over 7 bases. This CDR3 has 16 amino acids. Per germline, CDR1 MDHEN and CDR2 SYDVKM. The chain's CDR3 is CASTRDSISGANVPTF. The CDR3 nucleotides are TGTGCCAGCACCCGGGACAGCATCTCTGGGGCCAACGTCCCGACTTTC.

V is TRBV18 and J is TRBJ2-7; 7 nucleotides line up with TRBD1. V lost 5 bases, J lost 4 bases, and 2 bases stayed unmatched. The CDR3 is made up of 12 amino acids. Looked up from germline, CDR1 is KGHSH and CDR2 is LQKENI. CDR3 nucleotides: TGTGCCAGCTCATCGGGACAGTACGAGCAGTACTTC. Translating gives CASSSGQYEQYF.

The CDR3 coding sequence is TGTGCCAGCAATATCCCAGGGAATCAGCCCCAGCATTTT. Amino acids: CASNIPGNQPQHF. This chain links TRBV6-5 with TRBJ1-5; D perhaps matches TRBD1 (5 bases). The germline gives CDR1 MNHEY, CDR2 SVGAGI. CDR3 size: 13 residues. V lost 7 bases, J lost 4 bases, and 11 bases lay in between.

This chain uses TRBV7-6 with TRBJ2-3; 9 bases align to TRBD1. The CDR3 extends over 15 amino acids. The J segment lost 0 bases and the V segment lost 6 bases, leaving 4 bases of the junction unmatched. The germline gives CDR1 SGHVS, CDR2 FNYEAQ. CDR3: CASRSGQGSTDTQYF. CDR3 bases: TGTGCCAGCAGATCAGGACAGGGGAGCACAGATACGCAGTATTTT.

The V call is TRBV2, the J call TRBJ1-1; D is undetermined. Trimming took off 9 bases at V and 1 base at J, with 15 bases between the two ends. The CDR3 is made up of 14 amino acids. Per germline, CDR1 SNHLY and CDR2 FYNNEI. CDR3 sequence: CARNYRDGNTEAFF. The DNA of the CDR3 is TGTGCCAGAAATTACAGAGATGGGAACACTGAAGCTTTCTTT.

This rearrangement joins TRBV5-1 to TRBJ2-1; TRBD1 aligns across 7 bases. This CDR3 has 13 amino acids. Per the germline V gene, CDR1 is SGHRS and CDR2 is YFSETQ. Trimming cost V 4 bases and J 9 bases; bases outside gene matches: 7. CDR3 in DNA: TGCGCCAGCAGCCAAACGGACAGGCCTGAGCAGTTCTTC. Its protein is CASSQTDRPEQFF.

The rearrangement links TRBV5-1 to TRBJ2-5; no definite D call. CDR3 size: 15 residues. Trimming took 2 bases from V and 5 from J, leaving 16 bases between them. CDR1 SGHRS and CDR2 YFSETQ come from the germline V gene. CDR3 in amino acids: CASSLSSTVTETQYF. The CDR3 region has the DNA TGCGCCAGCAGCTTATCGTCCACGGTTACGGAGACCCAGTACTTC.

The chain carries TRBV2 and TRBJ1-1; tentative D call: TRBD1 (6 bases). This CDR3 contains 17 residues. Trimming took off 4 bases at V and 1 base at J, with 19 bases between the two ends. Per germline, CDR1 SNHLY and CDR2 FYNNEI. This chain's CDR3 is CASSGGTWGFKNTEAFF. CDR3 nucleotides: TGTGCCAGCAGTGGAGGGACATGGGGATTTAAGAACACTGAAGCTTTCTTT. The full variable domain, with the rest looked up from reference TRBV2 and TRBJ1-1, is EPEVTQTPSHQVTQMGQEVILRCVPISNHLYFYWYRQILGQKVEFLVSFYNNEISEKSEIFDDQFSVERPDGSNFTLKIRSTKLEDSAMYFCASSGGTWGFKNTEAFFGQGTRLTVV.

The chain recombines TRBV6-5 with TRBJ1-2, with TRBD1 identical over 8 bases. V shed 4 bases, J shed 3 bases, and the junction held 10 bases outside the gene matches. Germline V gene sequence: CDR1 MNHEY, CDR2 SVGAGI. This CDR3 spans 16 amino acids. The CDR3 here is CASSSPSGRGHYGYTF. The CDR3 DNA follows: TGTGCCAGCAGTTCCCCCTCGGGCAGGGGGCACTATGGCTACACCTTC.

The V gene is TRBV10-2, the J gene TRBJ2-5, with 8 bases that match TRBD1. Germline loops: CDR1 WSHSY, CDR2 SAAADI. This CDR3 has 15 amino acids. Germline trimming cut 3 bases from V and 5 bases from J; bases unmatched to any gene: 8. In nucleotides, the CDR3 is TGCGCCAGCAGTGATCAGGGGGCGTTTTGGGAGACCCAGTACTTC. It yields the protein CASSDQGAFWETQYF.

The rearrangement joins TRBV5-4 to TRBJ2-1; TRBD1 agrees at 7 bases. This CDR3 region has 15 residues. V lost 0 bases to trimming and J lost 4 bases; unmatched junction nucleotides: 4. From germline, CDR1 is SGHNT and CDR2 YYREEE (reference sequence). The CDR3 DNA sequence: TGTGCCAGCAGCTTGGCCCTGGGACAGTACAATGAGCAGTTCTTC. Translation gives CASSLALGQYNEQFF.

This chain connects TRBV4-2 to TRBJ1-2; 9 nucleotides match TRBD1. Per germline, CDR1 LGHNA and CDR2 YNFKEQ. The CDR3 has 14 amino acids. V dropped 1 base and J dropped 6; count of bases not matched to a gene: 3. The CDR3 loop reads CASSQVGQGHGYTF. DNA for the CDR3: TGTGCCAGCAGCCAAGTGGGACAGGGCCATGGCTACACCTTC.

The chain joins TRBV28 to TRBJ1-1; perhaps TRBD1 as D (6 bases). This CDR3 has 13 amino acids. Germline-derived CDR1 and CDR2 are MDHEN and SYDVKM. The V end lost 7 bases, the J end lost 4 bases, and 13 bases lay between the germline ends. The CDR3 loop reads CASTVDRTTEAFF. CDR3 sequence (DNA): TGTGCCAGCACCGTCGACAGGACCACTGAAGCTTTCTTT.

CDR3 nucleotide sequence: TGTGCCAGCAGTTACTTTGGACAGGGCCTCTATGGCTACACCTTC. Encoded protein: CASSYFGQGLYGYTF. This rearrangement joins TRBV6-6 to TRBJ1-2; TRBD1 agrees at 8 bases. Trimming at V came to 1 base and at J to 4 bases, leaving 5 bases not matched to a gene. Germline V CDR1 and CDR2: MNHNY, SVGAGI (reference sequence). CDR3 size: 15 residues.

The chain couples TRBV5-1 to TRBJ1-3, with D possibly being TRBD1 (6 bases). Germline values: CDR1 SGHRS, CDR2 YFSETQ. V lost 0 bases, J lost 4 bases, and 11 bases lay in between. This CDR3 is 15 amino acids long. The chain's CDR3 is CASSLGSGAGNTIYF. In DNA, the CDR3 is TGCGCCAGCAGCTTGGGATCAGGGGCCGGAAACACCATATATTTT.

V is TRBV11-2 and J is TRBJ2-7, with TRBD2 matching 8 bases. After removal of 0 bases from V and 5 bases from J, the junction contained 12 bases not matched to a gene. Germline loops: CDR1 SGHAT, CDR2 FQNNGV. The CDR3 sequence is 17 residues long. CDR3 in DNA: TGTGCCAGCAGCTTAGACCGAGCGGGGGCCGTCTTCCACGAGCAGTACTTC. Translating gives CASSLDRAGAVFHEQYF. The variable domain in full, completed from reference TRBV11-2 and TRBJ2-7, reads EAGVAQSPRYKIIEKRQSVAFWCNPISGHATLYWYQQILGQGPKLLIQFQNNGVVDDSQLPKDRFSAERLKGVDSTLKIQPAKLEDSAVYLCASSLDRAGAVFHEQYFGPGTRLTVT.

The chain recombines TRBV10-3 with TRBJ1-2; no clear D gene. In germline, CDR1 is ENHRY, CDR2 SYGVKD. This CDR3 is built from 13 residues. V was pared by 3 bases and J by 6 bases, with 11 bases between. This CDR3 is CAISDAISHGYTF. CDR3 DNA sequence: TGTGCCATCAGTGATGCTATAAGCCATGGCTACACCTTC.

CDR3 loop: CAWRPLGLGDSPLHF. The CDR3, as DNA: TGTGCCTGGAGACCCCTGGGGCTAGGCGATTCACCCCTCCACTTT. The J gene is TRBJ1-6, the V gene TRBV30, with D perhaps matching TRBD1 (5 bases). Per the germline V gene, CDR1 is GTSNPN and CDR2 is SVGIG (reference sequence). V lost 3 bases to trimming and J lost 8 bases, with 17 bases between them. The CDR3 loop spans 15 amino acids.